These 27 T cell receptor beta chains were all obtained from the same sample, sequenced in a study of CD8+ T cells in alopecia areata. Documented treatment: oral pan-JAK inhibitor, 5-10 mg twice daily. The authors extracted RNA and reverse transcribed it into cDNA as the sequencing template. The repertoire was sequenced with immunoSEQ multiplex PCR; TCRdb's copy has only in-frame clones and lacks some. The sample carries fewer than 150,000 clones, roughly 82% recorded once. Sequenced material: CD8+ T cells sorted from blood, taken at week 4, from a patient treated with tofacitinib. These receptors were obtained from a human donor with alopecia areata.

V and J are TRBV29-1 and TRBJ1-1; 7 bases align to TRBD1. The CDR3 covers 14 residues. V lost 7 bases to trimming and J lost 10 bases; unmatched junction nucleotides: 18. The germline V gene encodes CDR1 SQVTM and CDR2 ANQGSEA. The CDR3 DNA is TGCAGCGCCTTTTTGACAGGGATCTCCGACGGAGCTTTCTTT. Translation: CSAFLTGISDGAFF. Based on the CDR3 plus reference TRBV29-1 and TRBJ1-1, the full variable domain is SAVISQKPSRDICQRGTSLTIQCQVDSQVTMMFWYRQQPGQSLTLIATANQGSEATYESGFVIDKFPISRPNLTFSTLTVSNMSPEDSSIYLCSAFLTGISDGAFFGQGTRLTVV.

The chain's CDR3 is CASSRLSGGQSSYNEQFF. CDR3 sequence (DNA): TGCGCCAGCAGCCGACTTAGCGGGGGTCAAAGCTCCTACAATGAGCAGTTCTTC. The chain uses TRBV4-1 and TRBJ2-1; TRBD2 matches 9 bases. Germline lookup yields CDR1 MGHRA and CDR2 YSYEKL. With V trimmed by 4 bases and J by 0 bases, 10 bases remained unmatched. This CDR3 spans 18 amino acids.

The chain is built from TRBV7-9 and TRBJ2-1; D unresolved. Germline V gene sequence: CDR1 SEHNR, CDR2 FQNEAQ (reference sequence). The V and J ends lost 2 bases and 1 base respectively, with 0 bases between them. The CDR3 length is 12 residues. CDR3 amino acids: CASSLSYNEQFF. Written as DNA, the CDR3 is TGTGCCAGCAGCTTATCCTACAATGAGCAGTTCTTC.

On this clone: One end of the junction fails to match germline, which may point to a read error. CDR3 nucleotides: TGTGCCAGCAGCTCGGCACAGGGTCTCTCCCACGAGCAGTACTTC. It specifies CASSSAQGLSHEQYF. The chain recombines TRBV7-9 with TRBJ2-7; the D gene is possibly TRBD1 (6 bases). The CDR3 consists of 15 residues. From germline, CDR1 is SEHNR and CDR2 FQNEAQ (reference sequence).

The chain recombines TRBV4-2 with TRBJ2-2, with D maybe TRBD1 (5 bases). The CDR3 covers 15 residues. V was pared by 0 bases and J by 4 bases, with 9 bases between. CDR1 and CDR2 from the germline V gene are LGHNA and YNFKEQ. In nucleotides, the CDR3 is TGTGCCAGCAGCCAAGAAGGGGCACCCACCGGGGAGCTGTTTTTT. Its translation: CASSQEGAPTGELFF.

The chain uses TRBV4-3 and TRBJ2-7, with 11 bases identical to TRBD1. The CDR3 covers 15 residues. Germline CDR1 reads LGHNA; CDR2 reads YSLEER. With V trimmed by 5 bases and J by 4 bases, 7 bases remained unmatched. The CDR3 nucleotides are TGCGCCAGCAGCTACGGGACAGGGGGATCTTACGAGCAGTACTTC. Translated, it gives CASSYGTGGSYEQYF.

Here the CDR3 reads CASRPGYSYEQYF. DNA for the CDR3: TGCGCCAGCAGGCCAGGGTATTCCTACGAGCAGTACTTC. The genes are TRBV10-2 and TRBJ2-7; TRBD1 might be the D (5 bases). V was cut by 6 bases and J by 1 base, with 10 bases left in between. The germline V gene encodes CDR1 WSHSY and CDR2 SAAADI. This CDR3 is built from 13 residues.

The J gene is TRBJ2-5, the V gene TRBV7-8; D might be TRBD1 (6 bases). The germline V gene encodes CDR1 SGHVS and CDR2 FQNEAQ. The CDR3 length is 16 residues. The V and J ends lost 7 bases and 2 bases respectively, with 20 bases between them. The CDR3 protein is CASISSGQFKQETQYF. Here the CDR3 DNA reads TGTGCCAGCATTTCCTCTGGACAGTTTAAACAAGAGACCCAGTACTTC.

This rearrangement joins TRBV7-9 to TRBJ2-7; possible D gene TRBD2, 6 bases. Trimming took off 8 bases at V and 2 bases at J, with 13 bases between the two ends. Germline V gene lookup returns CDR1 SEHNR and CDR2 FQNEAQ (reference sequence). The CDR3 spans 13 residues. The CDR3 reads CASGTSGAYEQYF. CDR3 sequence (DNA): TGTGCCAGCGGAACCTCGGGGGCCTACGAGCAGTACTTC.

This chain joins TRBV5-1 and TRBJ2-7; 8 nucleotides match TRBD1. Germline V gene sequence: CDR1 SGHRS, CDR2 YFSETQ. CDR3 length equals 15 residues. Losses at the gene ends were 4 bases for V and 7 bases for J; bases not matched to a gene: 13. CDR3 DNA: TGCGCCAGCAGCCTAGGACAGGGTGGGGCTCGAGAGCAGTACTTC. This encodes CASSLGQGGAREQYF.

The J gene is TRBJ2-7, the V gene TRBV7-2, with TRBD1 matching 7 bases. The CDR3 is made up of 14 amino acids. CDR1 is SGHTA, CDR2 FQGNSA, per germline. The V segment lost 4 bases and the J segment 2 bases; nucleotides outside the gene matches: 5. Written as DNA, the CDR3 is TGTGCCAGCAGCTCAGACAGGGCTGCCTACGAGCAGTACTTC. Encoded protein: CASSSDRAAYEQYF.

The J gene is TRBJ1-4, the V gene TRBV4-3; D possibly corresponds to TRBD1 (6 bases). The germline V gene has CDR1 LGHNA and CDR2 YSLEER. V lost 4 bases and J lost 3, with 12 bases in between. This CDR3 has 15 amino acids. CDR3 region: CASSPRGAANEKLFF. CDR3 bases: TGCGCCAGCAGCCCAAGGGGGGCGGCTAATGAAAAACTGTTTTTT.

The rearrangement joins TRBV19 to TRBJ1-1; weak D call: TRBD1 (6 bases). This CDR3 is 17 amino acids long. Trimming took 3 bases from V and 6 from J, leaving 23 bases between them. The V gene's germline CDR1 is LNHDA and CDR2 SQIVND (reference sequence). CDR3 sequence (DNA): TGTGCCAGTAGTATGGGTAATGACAGGACGCGGTTGGCTGAAGCTTTCTTT. Protein product: CASSMGNDRTRLAEAFF.

This chain joins TRBV7-9 and TRBJ2-5; no definite D call. Germline lookup yields CDR1 SEHNR and CDR2 FQNEAQ (reference sequence). The V end was cut by 5 bases, the J end by 5 bases, with 9 bases between. This CDR3 contains 12 residues. CDR3 amino acids: CASSPHSETQYF. The CDR3, as DNA: TGTGCCAGCAGCCCACATTCGGAGACCCAGTACTTC.

The chain recombines TRBV29-1 with TRBJ2-7; 7 bases are shared with TRBD1. Germline V lookup: CDR1 SQVTM, CDR2 ANQGSEA. This CDR3 has 16 residues. V was clipped by 0 bases and J by 6 bases; unmatched bases: 14. CDR3 nucleotide sequence: TGCAGCGTTGAAGATGTAACAGGGGCATCGACCTGCGAGCAGTACTTC. Amino acid sequence: CSVEDVTGASTCEQYF.

The V and J genes are TRBV18 and TRBJ2-7, with TRBD2 matching over 7 bases. This CDR3 has 14 amino acids. CDR1 is KGHSH, CDR2 LQKENI, per germline. V shed 3 bases and J 4 bases; nucleotides not matched to a gene: 6. The CDR3 is CASSPGGLKYEQYF. CDR3 DNA: TGTGCCAGCTCACCCGGGGGGTTGAAGTACGAGCAGTACTTC. The full variable domain, its missing parts supplied by reference TRBV18 and TRBJ2-7, is NAGVMQNPRHLVRRRGQEARLRCSPMKGHSHVYWYRQLPEEGLKFMVYLQKENIIDESGMPKERFSAEFPKEGPSILRIQQVVRGDSAAYFCASSPGGLKYEQYFGPGTRLTVT.

Details on this clone: The same CDR3 can be traced to other DNA sequences in this sample. The genes are TRBV5-1 and TRBJ1-1, with D possibly matching TRBD1 (6 bases). The CDR3 has 14 residues. V lost 1 base and J 0 bases, leaving 7 bases between the germline ends. From germline, CDR1 is SGHRS and CDR2 YFSETQ. This CDR3 is CASSLRTVNTEAFF. Here the CDR3 DNA reads TGCGCCAGCAGCTTGAGGACAGTGAACACTGAAGCTTTCTTT.

This sequence joins TRBV9 and TRBJ2-2; a weak D match, TRBD2 (6 bases). V lost 4 bases and J lost 5, with 9 bases in between. The CDR3 is 13 residues long. The germline gives CDR1 SGDLS, CDR2 YYNGEE. CDR3 region: CASSPRGTGELFF. The CDR3 DNA reads as TGTGCCAGCAGCCCCCGGGGGACCGGGGAGCTGTTTTTT.

This clone appeared a few times. V and J are TRBV29-1 and TRBJ2-3; D is ambiguous. V lost 3 bases, J lost 1 base, and 11 bases lay in between. The CDR3 is 14 residues long. Per the germline V gene, CDR1 is SQVTM and CDR2 is ANQGSEA. The CDR3, as DNA: TGCAGCGTTGATGAAGGGTACGGCACAGATACGCAGTATTTT. Translated: CSVDEGYGTDTQYF.

V is TRBV6-6 and J is TRBJ2-5, with TRBD2 as a possible D gene (6 bases). Germline V gene lookup returns CDR1 MNHNY and CDR2 SVGAGI (reference sequence). V lost 7 bases, J lost 4 bases, and 13 bases lay in between. This CDR3 spans 13 amino acids. CDR3 coding DNA: TGTGCCAGCACCAAGTCCGGGGGAGAGACCCAGTACTTC. This codes for CASTKSGGETQYF.

This chain joins TRBV14 and TRBJ2-5; 7 bases are shared with TRBD1. J was trimmed by 2 bases and V by 1 base; bases with no gene match: 7. This CDR3 spans 16 amino acids. Germline V gene lookup returns CDR1 SGHDN and CDR2 FVKESK. CDR3 coding DNA: TGTGCCAGCAGCCAAGGGGGGACAGCCAGGCAAGAGACCCAGTACTTC. As protein: CASSQGGTARQETQYF. Full variable domain (missing parts from reference TRBV14 and TRBJ2-5): EAGVTQFPSHSVIEKGQTVTLRCDPISGHDNLYWYRRVMGKEIKFLLHFVKESKQDESGMPNNRFLAERTGGTYSTLKVQPAELEDSGVYFCASSQGGTARQETQYFGPGTRLLVL.

For the CDR3, the DNA is TGTGCTAGTGGTTTGCATACAACTAATAGCAATCAGCCCCAGCATTTT. It codes for CASGLHTTNSNQPQHF. The V call is TRBV12-5, the J call TRBJ1-5; no reliable D call. This CDR3 comprises 16 residues. Per the germline V gene, CDR1 is LGHNT and CDR2 is FRNRAP. V was cut by 2 bases and J by 0 bases, with 11 bases left in between.

The gene calls are TRBV28 and TRBJ2-3; D may be TRBD2 (6 bases). The CDR3 runs to 15 residues. The V end lost 8 bases, the J end lost 2 bases, and 17 bases lay between the germline ends. CDR1 is MDHEN and CDR2 is SYDVKM in the germline V gene. CDR3 nucleotides: TGTGCCAGCTCGTCGCTAGCGAGCCTCACAGATACGCAGTATTTT. This sequence encodes CASSSLASLTDTQYF.

The rearrangement joins TRBV11-1 to TRBJ2-5; the match to TRBD2 covers 7 bases. With 3 bases clipped from V and 2 bases from J, the junction kept 9 bases outside the gene matches. CDR3 length: 16 amino acids. Germline lookup yields CDR1 SGHAT and CDR2 FQDESV (reference sequence). DNA of the CDR3: TGTGCCAGCAGCTTCGAGCCAGCGGGGTATCAAGAGACCCAGTACTTC. Protein sequence: CASSFEPAGYQETQYF.

The rearrangement links TRBV15 to TRBJ1-1, with D possibly being TRBD1 (5 bases). The germline gives CDR1 LNHNV, CDR2 YYDKDF (reference sequence). The CDR3 has 15 amino acids. V dropped 0 bases and J dropped 7 bases, with 15 bases sitting between them. The DNA for the CDR3 is TGTGCCACCAGCAGAGATCGGGTCGTGGGGGGTGAAGCTTTCTTT. Protein: CATSRDRVVGGEAFF. Based on the CDR3 plus reference TRBV15 and TRBJ1-1, the full variable domain is DAMVIQNPRYQVTQFGKPVTLSCSQTLNHNVMYWYQQKSSQAPKLLFHYYDKDFNNEADTPDNFQSRRPNTSFCFLDIRSPGLGDTAMYLCATSRDRVVGGEAFFGQGTRLTVV.

The CDR3 DNA is TGTGCCAGCAGCGGTGACAGTTTTAGAGCTTTCTTT. This translates into CASSGDSFRAFF. The V gene is TRBV7-2, the J gene TRBJ1-1; D perhaps matches TRBD1 (5 bases). Germline V gene data show CDR1 as SGHTA and CDR2 as FQGNSA. V was cut by 5 bases and J by 10 bases, with 14 bases left in between. This CDR3 comprises 12 residues. The full variable domain, in which reference TRBV7-2 and TRBJ1-1 provide the parts outside the CDR3, is GAGVSQSPSNKVTEKGKDVELRCDPISGHTALYWYRQSLGQGLEFLIYFQGNSAPDKSGLPSDRFSAERTGGSVSTLTIQRTQQEDSAVYLCASSGDSFRAFFGQGTRLTVV.

This chain joins TRBV5-6 and TRBJ2-7; D is ambiguous. The CDR3 runs to 12 residues. Trimming cost V 2 bases and J 0 bases, with 3 bases left between them. The germline gives CDR1 SGHDT, CDR2 YYEEEE. CDR3 amino acids: CASSFTSYEQYF. The CDR3 nucleotides are TGTGCCAGCAGCTTTACCTCCTACGAGCAGTACTTC.